These T cell receptor beta chains were read from a single sample in a study of CD8 T cells in ankylosing spondylitis. TCRdb redid the calling of the 5' RACE reads with MiXCR, one entry per CDR3 protein. The sample carries 200,000 to 300,000 distinct CDR3 sequences, approximately 9% recorded once. The specimen was blood, either unsorted or a sorted T cell fraction (not recorded which). These receptors were obtained from a male donor with ankylosing spondylitis or in good health (not recorded which). CDR3s include the opening cysteine and the closing phenylalanine or tryptophan. Fields, in order: clone size, J gene, D gene, V gene, CDR3 DNA, CDR3 protein. The D gene is left open where the match is weak. The listing skips clone size in some rows; elsewhere it reads once, few, many or a size class.

size: many; J: TRBJ2-3; D: NA; V: TRBV20-1; DNA: TGCAGTGCTAGTAGAAGGTTAACAGATACGCAGTATTTT; CDR3: CSASRRLTDTQYF
size: many; J: TRBJ1-1; D: NA; V: TRBV4-3; DNA: TGCGCCAGCAGCCAAGACCGGGGGGCCTGGATGAACACTGAAGCTTTCTTT; CDR3: CASSQDRGAWMNTEAFF
size: many; J: TRBJ2-7; D: NA; V: TRBV7-9; DNA: TGTGCCAGCAGCCCTGACGGGGACTACGAGCAGTACTTC; CDR3: CASSPDGDYEQYF
size: many; J: TRBJ2-1; D: TRBD2; V: TRBV6-1; DNA: TGTGCCAGCAGTCCTCTTTTAGCGGGGGGGTACAATGAGCAGTTCTTC; CDR3: CASSPLLAGGYNEQFF
size: many; J: TRBJ1-4; D: NA; V: TRBV2; DNA: TGTGCCAGTCATGGGGACGGTTATGAAAAACTGTTTTTT; CDR3: CASHGDGYEKLFF
size: NA; J: TRBJ2-3; D: NA; V: TRBV4-1; DNA: TGCGCCAGCAAAACTGGACAGTTCGACACAGATACGCAGTATTTT; CDR3: CASKTGQFDTDTQYF
size: many; J: TRBJ2-7; D: NA; V: TRBV29-1; DNA: TGCAGCGTTGTTTATTTGTCCAACGAGCAGTACTTC; CDR3: CSVVYLSNEQYF
size: many; J: TRBJ2-7; D: TRBD1; V: TRBV7-2; DNA: TGTGCCAGCAGCCCTGGGACAGCTGCCTACGAGCAGTACTTC; CDR3: CASSPGTAAYEQYF
size: NA; J: TRBJ2-7; D: TRBD1; V: TRBV4-2; DNA: TGTGCCAGCAGCCAAGTCCCCGGGACAGGGGCCTTCGAGCAGTACTTC; CDR3: CASSQVPGTGAFEQYF
size: NA; J: TRBJ2-1; D: TRBD2; V: TRBV20-1; DNA: TGCAGTGCTAGAAGGCGGATTCTAGCGGGGGGCCGGGGTGAGCAGTTCTTC; CDR3: CSARRRILAGGRGEQFF
size: many; J: TRBJ2-1; D: TRBD2; V: TRBV9; DNA: TGTGCCAGCAGCGTAGAGGCTAGCGGGGGGACCTCCTACAATGAGCAGTTCTTC; CDR3: CASSVEASGGTSYNEQFF
size: many; J: TRBJ2-7; D: NA; V: TRBV12-3/TRBV12-4; DNA: TGTGCCAGCAGTTTAATAGTCCCCTTCTACGAGCAGTACTTC; CDR3: CASSLIVPFYEQYF
size: NA; J: TRBJ2-4; D: NA; V: TRBV3-1; DNA: TGTGCCAGCAGCCAAGGGGGTGTTTGGACGGCCAAAAACATTCAGTACTTC; CDR3: CASSQGGVWTAKNIQYF
size: many; J: TRBJ1-1; D: NA; V: TRBV5-1; DNA: TGCGCCAGCAAGCTAGAACCCTTGGGCACTGAAGCTTTCTTT; CDR3: CASKLEPLGTEAFF
size: few; J: TRBJ2-3; D: NA; V: TRBV7-2; DNA: TGTGCCAGCAGCTTCCGTCTCCGCCCAGATACGCAGTATTTT; CDR3: CASSFRLRPDTQYF
size: many; J: TRBJ2-7; D: TRBD1; V: TRBV7-9; DNA: TGTGCCAGCAGCTTAGCACCGGGACAGGGGAGACACGAGCAGTACTTC; CDR3: CASSLAPGQGRHEQYF
size: few; J: TRBJ1-2; D: NA; V: TRBV21-1; DNA: TGTGCCAGCCGTAGACAGGGGGCGCGTGGCTACACCTTC; CDR3: CASRRQGARGYTF
size: NA; J: TRBJ1-1; D: NA; V: TRBV13; DNA: TGTGCCAGCAGCTTATGGGGGGCAGGGACTGAAGCTTTCTTT; CDR3: CASSLWGAGTEAFF
size: many; J: TRBJ2-1; D: TRBD2; V: TRBV10-3; DNA: TGTGCCACAAGTCTGGGAGGGGACAATGAGCAGTTCTTC; CDR3: CATSLGGDNEQFF
size: many; J: TRBJ1-1; D: TRBD1; V: TRBV20-1; DNA: TGCAGTGCTGGGAAGACAGGGAGCACTGAAGCTTTCTTT; CDR3: CSAGKTGSTEAFF
size: few; J: TRBJ1-6; D: TRBD1; V: TRBV7-2; DNA: TGTGCCAGCAGCTCCGGGACAGGGAACTCACCCCTCCACTTT; CDR3: CASSSGTGNSPLHF
size: NA; J: TRBJ2-3; D: NA; V: TRBV9; DNA: TGTGCCAGCAGCGTTAGTCCAAGCACAGATACGCAGTATTTT; CDR3: CASSVSPSTDTQYF
size: many; J: TRBJ2-3; D: NA; V: TRBV4-2; DNA: TGTGCCAGCAGAGGCGCAACCGGGACACGTCCCCGGGATACGCAGTATTTT; CDR3: CASRGATGTRPRDTQYF
size: many; J: TRBJ2-5; D: NA; V: TRBV5-1; DNA: TGCGCCAGCAGCCCGACGACAGTTCAAGAGACCCAGTACTTC; CDR3: CASSPTTVQETQYF
size: many; J: TRBJ2-7; D: NA; V: TRBV4-3; DNA: TGCGCCAGCAGCCAGGACTTGAATATATACGAGCAGTACTTC; CDR3: CASSQDLNIYEQYF
size: NA; J: TRBJ1-1; D: NA; V: TRBV7-6; DNA: TGTGCCAGCAGCTTAGAAGGTCGGAACACTGAAGCTTTCTTT; CDR3: CASSLEGRNTEAFF
size: NA; J: TRBJ2-5; D: NA; V: TRBV7-2; DNA: TGTGCCAGCAGCGCAAACCTAAAGACCCAGTACTTC; CDR3: CASSANLKTQYF
size: many; J: TRBJ2-7; D: NA; V: TRBV5-1; DNA: TGCGCCAGCAGCTTGGGGGACGGAGCCTACGAGCAGTACTTC; CDR3: CASSLGDGAYEQYF
size: many; J: TRBJ1-1; D: NA; V: TRBV5-1; DNA: TGCGCCAGCAGCCCGGGGACAACTACGTCGGAAGCTTTCTTT; CDR3: CASSPGTTTSEAFF
size: many; J: TRBJ1-2; D: NA; V: TRBV12-3/TRBV12-4; DNA: TGTGCCAGCAGTCATAAGCGGACAGCGGAGCTATATGGCTACACCTTC; CDR3: CASSHKRTAELYGYTF
size: many; J: TRBJ2-7; D: TRBD2; V: TRBV5-1; DNA: TGCGCCAGGGCCGGGGGGGCCTCCTACGAGCAGTACTTC; CDR3: CARAGGASYEQYF
size: many; J: TRBJ2-1; D: NA; V: TRBV20-1; DNA: TGCAGTGCTAGCTCTCCGGGAGAGATCGGCTCCTACAATGAGCAGTTCTTC; CDR3: CSASSPGEIGSYNEQFF
size: many; J: TRBJ1-3; D: TRBD1; V: TRBV5-1; DNA: TGCGCCAGCAGCTTGGGGGACAGGGGCTCTGGAAACACCATATATTTT; CDR3: CASSLGDRGSGNTIYF